Listed below are T cell receptor beta chains from one sample, sequenced in a study of blood T cells in healthy people across ages. In TCRdb, the 5' RACE reads were re-called with MiXCR into one record per CDR3 protein. The repertoire holds 750,000 to 950,000 distinct CDR3 sequences, with about 27% as singletons. This sample also belongs to another study, concerning T cells of mothers and their children.

The material sequenced was blood. The receptors were sampled from a woman aged 40-49 years in good health. The CDR3 runs from the conserved cysteine through the conserved F or W. Fields, in order: clone size, V gene, J gene, D gene, CDR3 DNA, CDR3 protein. D genes are given only for firm matches. Only part of the rows carry a size: once, few, many, or a class if the clone is expanded.

.	TRBV5-1	TRBJ2-5	TRBD2	TGCGCCAGCAGCTTGGCCGTCGCGGGGGGCGGAGAGACCCAGTACTTC	CASSLAVAGGGETQYF
.	TRBV12-3/TRBV12-4	TRBJ2-1	.	TGTGCCAGCAGTGCACGGGACAATTCCTACAATGAGCAGTTCTTC	CASSARDNSYNEQFF
many	TRBV28	TRBJ2-7	.	TGTGCCAGCAGTTTAGAGATCGGACAGCGCTACGAGCAGTACTTC	CASSLEIGQRYEQYF
.	TRBV12-3/TRBV12-4	TRBJ2-1	.	TGTGCCAGCAGTTTTGGGTCGGGCGGAATCTCCTACAATGAGCAGTTCTTC	CASSFGSGGISYNEQFF
.	TRBV7-2	TRBJ2-5	.	TGTGCCAGCAGCCCCGGGTCGACGATTCAAGAGACCCAGTACTTC	CASSPGSTIQETQYF
many	TRBV5-1	TRBJ1-2	.	TGCGCCAGCCAGGAGGGGACGGACTACACCTTC	CASQEGTDYTF
few	TRBV10-2	TRBJ2-1	.	TGCGCCAGCAGTCGAGTCGTGGGATTATCCTACAATGAGCAGTTCTTC	CASSRVVGLSYNEQFF
few	TRBV28	TRBJ2-7	.	TGTGCCAGCAGGCCCCGACCTGGGGCTGACGAGCAGTACTTC	CASRPRPGADEQYF
few	TRBV20-1	TRBJ1-5	.	TGCAGTGCGCGAGCGGATAACAATCAGCCCCAGCATTTT	CSARADNNQPQHF
.	TRBV27	TRBJ2-7	.	TGTGCCAGTTACCGGGACCGCTCCTACGAGCAGTACTTC	CASYRDRSYEQYF
.	TRBV28	TRBJ2-2	TRBD1	TGTGCCAGCAGTTTATCCAGGGGGTATACCGGGGAGCTGTTTTTT	CASSLSRGYTGELFF
few	TRBV20-1	TRBJ1-1	TRBD1	TGCAGTGCCGACAGGGTCGACACTGAAGCTTTCTTT	CSADRVDTEAFF
.	TRBV12-3/TRBV12-4	TRBJ1-2	.	TGTGCCAGCAGTTTGGGTGTGGGGCGAAGCTATGGCTACACCTTC	CASSLGVGRSYGYTF
.	TRBV5-1	TRBJ1-1	TRBD1	TGCGCCAGCCTTTCCGGGACAGGGGGCATCGATGAAGCTTTCTTT	CASLSGTGGIDEAFF
many	TRBV5-1	TRBJ1-2	.	TGCGCCAGCAGCCCACAGACAGCCGCTAACTATGGCTACACCTTC	CASSPQTAANYGYTF
.	TRBV7-2	TRBJ2-5	TRBD2	TGTGCCAGCAGCTTAGTAGGACTAGCGGGGGGGTTCGAGACCCAGTACTTC	CASSLVGLAGGFETQYF
few	TRBV6-5	TRBJ1-6	.	TGTGCCACCAGGGAGGGAGTGGTGATGAATTCACCCCTCCACTTT	CATREGVVMNSPLHF
.	TRBV20-1	TRBJ2-1	.	TGCAGTGCCACCGATACTAGCCCGAATGAGCAGTTCTTC	CSATDTSPNEQFF
.	TRBV20-1	TRBJ1-1	.	TGCAGTGCTAGAGATCATGTCGCAATCCGTGCATCTGAAGCTTTCTTT	CSARDHVAIRASEAFF
many	TRBV12-3/TRBV12-4	TRBJ2-4	.	TGTGCCAGCAGTTTATCAGGGGGGAAAAACATTCAGTACTTC	CASSLSGGKNIQYF
few	TRBV7-9	TRBJ1-5	.	TGTGCCAGCAGCTCCGCCGGGGGACCGAGCAATCAGCCCCAGCATTTT	CASSSAGGPSNQPQHF
.	TRBV27	TRBJ1-2	.	TGTGCCAGCAGTTTGGCCACGGGAGGAAACTATGGCTACACCTTC	CASSLATGGNYGYTF
.	TRBV7-2	TRBJ1-2	.	TGTGCCAGCAGCTTAGATATACTACGGGGAGGCTATGGCTACACCTTC	CASSLDILRGGYGYTF
.	TRBV5-1	TRBJ2-1	.	TGCGCCAGCACCCTGCCCGGGGGCAGTTACAATGAGCAGTTCTTC	CASTLPGGSYNEQFF
few	TRBV28	TRBJ1-2	.	TGTGCCAGCAGCCCGATAATAGGAAATTTTAGTTTCTATGGCTACACCTTC	CASSPIIGNFSFYGYTF
few	TRBV10-2	TRBJ2-3	TRBD1	TGCGCCAGCAGGGACAGGGGGCGGCCAACTAGCACAGATACGCAGTATTTT	CASRDRGRPTSTDTQYF
.	TRBV7-2	TRBJ1-2	TRBD1	TGTGCCAGCAACTTAGCCGACAGGGCTCTATATGACTACACCTTC	CASNLADRALYDYTF
.	TRBV12-3/TRBV12-4	TRBJ2-7	.	TGTGCCGGCAGTTTAGGGGTAGGGTGCCGCGAGCAGTACTTC	CAGSLGVGCREQYF
.	TRBV7-9	TRBJ1-4	.	TGTGCCAGCAGCTTAGGAGGCGCACGACTGTTTTTT	CASSLGGARLFF
many	TRBV6-5	TRBJ2-7	TRBD1	TGTGCCAGCAGGGTAGGACAGGCGTACGAGCAGTACTTC	CASRVGQAYEQYF
few	TRBV3-1	TRBJ2-6	.	TGTGCCAGCAGCCAGTCTTACTCTGGGGCCAACGTCCTGACTTTC	CASSQSYSGANVLTF
.	TRBV9	TRBJ1-1	TRBD1	TGTGCCAGCAGCACTTACGGACAGGCGAACACTGAAGCTTTCTTT	CASSTYGQANTEAFF
.	TRBV4-3	TRBJ1-1	TRBD1	TGCGCCAGCAGCCAGACAGGGGGGGTGACTGAAGCTTTCTTT	CASSQTGGVTEAFF
few	TRBV29-1	TRBJ1-2	TRBD1	TGCAGCGTTGCTGGGACAGGGTCTAAGGGCTACACCTTC	CSVAGTGSKGYTF
.	TRBV20-1	TRBJ1-5	.	TGCAGTGCTGGTTCAAATCAGCCCCAGCATTTT	CSAGSNQPQHF
few	TRBV6-6	TRBJ1-2	.	TGTGCCAGCAGGGCCGAAAGCTACACCTTC	CASRAESYTF
.	TRBV5-4	TRBJ2-7	.	TGTGCCAGCAGCCAGGGGGGGAGCGTCTACGAGCAGTACTTC	CASSQGGSVYEQYF
.	TRBV3-1	TRBJ1-1	.	TGTGCCAGCAGCCAAGGTGCATTTATGAACACTGAAGCTTTCTTT	CASSQGAFMNTEAFF
.	TRBV6-1	TRBJ1-2	.	TGTGCCAGCAGACCGGGACGGGTTAACTATGGCTACACCTTC	CASRPGRVNYGYTF
many	TRBV4-1	TRBJ1-2	.	TGCGCCAGCAGCCAAGAAATTAGTATAGGGGGATCTGGCTACACCTTC	CASSQEISIGGSGYTF
.	TRBV2	TRBJ2-2	.	TGTGCCAGCAGTGGACCAAGGACGTGGAACACCGGGGAGCTGTTTTTT	CASSGPRTWNTGELFF
many	TRBV7-9	TRBJ2-7	TRBD1	TGTGCCAGCAGCTTAGTGGGGACAGCCAGTTCCTACTACTACGAGCAGTACTTC	CASSLVGTASSYYYEQYF
few	TRBV6-2/TRBV6-3	TRBJ2-7	.	TGTGCCAGCAGTGCGGGACTTCGACCCTACGAGCAGTACTTC	CASSAGLRPYEQYF
.	TRBV7-2	TRBJ1-3	.	TGTGCCAGCAGCTTAGCAGGCAGGGTCGGAAACACCATATATTTT	CASSLAGRVGNTIYF
.	TRBV5-1	TRBJ1-2	TRBD1	TGCGCCAGCAGCTCGACCGGGACAGGGGGCAACTATGGCTACACCTTC	CASSSTGTGGNYGYTF